This T cell receptor beta chain was identified in a study of persistence of HIV-infected CD4 T cells. The V and J ends lost 1 base and 1 base respectively, with 4 bases between them. The CDR3 consists of 13 residues. CDR1 and CDR2 from the germline V gene are SEHNR and FQNEAQ (reference sequence). The libraries were made with immunoSEQ version 4 in survey mode. Method: immunoSEQ multiplex PCR; TCRdb's copy keeps in-frame clones and lacks some. The table shows roughly 13,000 clones, with 65% to 75% occurring only once. This clone was seen only once. Its antigen is unidentified. Stimulation used about 9.2 ug/mL lysate from CMV-infected fibroblasts. CD4+ T cells upregulating both CD40 ligand and CD69 were sorted as responding cells.

The source material was CD4+ T cells sorted from PBMCs after approximately 19-hour stimulation, sampled from a patient who received antiretroviral therapy. The chain combines TRBV7-9 with TRBJ2-5; D is unclear. This TCR derives from an adult man with HIV who was CMV-seropositive. CDR3 protein: CASSLEAQETQYF. The CDR3 DNA reads TGTGCCAGCAGCTTAGAAGCCCAAGAGACCCAGTACTTC.